These 32 T cell receptor beta chains originate from one sample sequenced in a study of blood T cell repertoires in COVID-19. Using immunoSEQ multiplex PCR, the repertoire was profiled, and TCRdb retains in-frame clones only, with some absent. The profile covers around 170,000 clones, with roughly four fifths appearing a single time and about 12% taken by the ten largest. Specimen: PBMCs or T cells enriched from blood (not recorded which). The receptors come from a man aged 50 to 59 who had recovered from COVID-19.

This clone came up a few times. This rearrangement joins TRBV30 to TRBJ2-2; D call uncertain. Between the trimmed V and J ends, which lost 4 bases and 7 bases, there was a span of 10 bases. The CDR3 consists of 12 residues. The germline V gene encodes CDR1 GTSNPN and CDR2 SVGIG (reference sequence). CDR3 sequence (DNA): TGTGCCTGGAACCGGGTGAACGGGGAGCTGTTTTTT. This sequence encodes CAWNRVNGELFF.

The gene calls are TRBV25-1 and TRBJ2-1; 10 nucleotides align to TRBD1. J gave up 4 bases and V 8 bases, and 5 bases lay outside the gene matches. The germline gives CDR1 MGHDK, CDR2 SYGVNS. The CDR3 has 14 residues. CDR3 in amino acids: CASQGQGVYNEQFF. For the CDR3, the DNA is TGTGCCAGCCAAGGACAGGGGGTTTACAATGAGCAGTTCTTC.

The chain carries TRBV11-2 and TRBJ1-2; no firm D call. V dropped 1 base and J dropped 1 base, with 4 bases sitting between them. Germline assignment: CDR1 SGHAT and CDR2 FQNNGV. The CDR3 loop spans 13 amino acids. The CDR3 here is CASSLAINYGYTF. In nucleotides, the CDR3 is TGTGCCAGCAGCTTAGCCATTAACTATGGCTACACCTTC. The full variable domain, completed using reference TRBV11-2 and TRBJ1-2, is EAGVAQSPRYKIIEKRQSVAFWCNPISGHATLYWYQQILGQGPKLLIQFQNNGVVDDSQLPKDRFSAERLKGVDSTLKIQPAKLEDSAVYLCASSLAINYGYTFGSGTRLTVV.

The J gene is TRBJ2-1, the V gene TRBV6-5, with no clear D. The CDR3 covers 12 residues. The germline gives CDR1 MNHEY, CDR2 SVGAGI. The V and J ends lost 6 bases and 7 bases respectively, with 10 bases between them. The CDR3 region has the DNA TGTGCCAGCAGCCGGATGGAGAATGAGCAGTTCTTC. This gives the protein CASSRMENEQFF.

This clone has more than one count but fewer than ten. The chain couples TRBV9 to TRBJ1-5; no clear D. V lost 0 bases and J 3 bases, leaving 7 bases between the germline ends. Germline CDR1 is SGDLS and CDR2 is YYNGEE. The CDR3 loop spans 14 amino acids. CDR3 amino acids: CASSVDGANQPQHF. The CDR3 region has the DNA TGTGCCAGCAGCGTAGACGGAGCCAATCAGCCCCAGCATTTT.

The V call is TRBV19, the J call TRBJ1-5; 9 bases map to TRBD1. Looked up from germline, CDR1 is LNHDA and CDR2 is SQIVND (reference sequence). CDR3 length: 18 residues. V lost 5 bases, J lost 1 base, and 12 bases stayed unmatched. The CDR3: CASSLGTGRGSSNQPQHF. The CDR3 DNA is TGTGCCAGTAGTTTAGGGACAGGGAGGGGATCGAGCAATCAGCCCCAGCATTTT.

V gene TRBV7-9 combines with J gene TRBJ2-7, with 8 bases matching TRBD1. The CDR3 sequence is 20 residues long. J lost 3 bases, V lost 7 bases, and 26 bases had no gene match. Germline V gene lookup returns CDR1 SEHNR and CDR2 FQNEAQ (reference sequence). CDR3 in DNA: TGTGCCAGCACCCCCGTGGGGTCACAAAGGGGGGCAGGGGGCAGCTACGAGCAGTACTTC. It codes for CASTPVGSQRGAGGSYEQYF.

This chain links TRBV6-6 with TRBJ1-4; D gene uncertain. Trimming took 5 bases from V and 4 from J, leaving 26 bases between them. Per germline, CDR1 MNHNY and CDR2 SVGAGI (reference sequence). This CDR3 is built from 19 residues. The DNA for the CDR3 is TGTGCCAGCAGTCCCAGCCTGCCGGGAGGATGGGAAAATAATGAAAAACTGTTTTTT. It specifies CASSPSLPGGWENNEKLFF.

This clone came up a few times. The chain couples TRBV6-1 to TRBJ1-3; D is uncertain. The V end was cut by 1 base, the J end by 4 bases, with 5 bases between. CDR3 length: 13 amino acids. Germline V gene data show CDR1 as MNHNS and CDR2 as SASEGT. The CDR3 protein is CASSEVTGNTIYF. In DNA form, the CDR3 reads TGTGCCAGCAGTGAAGTAACAGGAAACACCATATATTTT.

This rearrangement joins TRBV14 to TRBJ1-2; the match to TRBD1 covers 8 bases. The CDR3 is 15 residues long. Trimming took 4 bases from V and 4 from J; bases not matched to a gene: 8. Per the germline V gene, CDR1 is SGHDN and CDR2 is FVKESK. The CDR3 loop reads CASSPHQGASYGYTF. Written as DNA, the CDR3 is TGTGCCAGCAGCCCCCACCAGGGGGCCAGCTATGGCTACACCTTC.

Comments on this clone: A read error may produce the germline difference seen at one junction end. The chain couples TRBV3-1 (or the pseudogene TRBV3-2) to TRBJ1-1; TRBD1 agrees at 7 bases. Germline V gene sequence: CDR1 LGHDT, CDR2 YNNKEL (reference sequence). The CDR3 spans 14 residues. In DNA form, the CDR3 reads TGTACCAGCTCCCGAGGCGGGACAGCCTATGAAGCTTTCTTT. Amino acids: CTSSRGGTAYEAFF.

The genes are TRBV19 and TRBJ2-1, with 8 positions matching TRBD2. The CDR3 loop spans 15 amino acids. Trimming cost V 2 bases and J 4 bases; bases outside gene matches: 4. Germline CDR1 is LNHDA and CDR2 is SQIVND (reference sequence). The CDR3 loop reads CASSIKSGGYNEQFF. For the CDR3, the DNA is TGTGCCAGTAGTATAAAAAGCGGGGGTTACAATGAGCAGTTCTTC. Full variable domain (missing parts from reference TRBV19 and TRBJ2-1): DGGITQSPKYLFRKEGQNVTLSCEQNLNHDAMYWYRQDPGQGLRLIYYSQIVNDFQKGDIAEGYSVSREKKESFPLTVTSAQKNPTAFYLCASSIKSGGYNEQFFGPGTRLTVL.

This chain uses TRBV2 with TRBJ2-7; D is undetermined. This CDR3 is 15 amino acids long. Germline lookup yields CDR1 SNHLY and CDR2 FYNNEI. V lost 2 bases and J lost 0, with 11 bases in between. The chain's CDR3 is CASSEKQPRSYEQYF. As DNA, the CDR3 is TGTGCCAGCAGTGAAAAACAGCCCCGCTCCTACGAGCAGTACTTC.

This rearrangement joins TRBV27 to TRBJ2-2; D perhaps matches TRBD1 (6 bases). Germline loops: CDR1 MNHEY, CDR2 SMNVEV (reference sequence). The CDR3 runs to 14 residues. Trimming removed 7 bases from V and 9 bases from J, with 18 bases in between. The CDR3: CASTTMTGLRELFF. CDR3 bases: TGTGCCAGCACCACGATGACAGGTTTGAGGGAGCTGTTTTTT.

The rearrangement joins TRBV11-2 to TRBJ2-3; 7 bases are a match to TRBD2. Germline trimming cut 5 bases from V and 1 base from J; bases unmatched to any gene: 6. CDR1 and CDR2 from the germline V gene are SGHAT and FQNNGV. This CDR3 spans 15 amino acids. The CDR3 is CASSPWTSGTDTQYF. CDR3 in DNA: TGTGCCAGCAGCCCCTGGACTAGTGGCACAGATACGCAGTATTTT.

This clone was observed once. V is TRBV9 and J is TRBJ1-3; no firm D call. Germline CDR1 is SGDLS and CDR2 is YYNGEE. The CDR3 is 11 residues long. V was shortened by 4 bases and J by 4 bases, with 3 bases between the two germline ends. DNA of the CDR3: TGTGCCAGCAGCCTGGGAAACACCATATATTTT. It codes for CASSLGNTIYF. Looking up the rest from reference TRBV9 and TRBJ1-3 gives the full variable domain: DSGVTQTPKHLITATGQRVTLRCSPRSGDLSVYWYQQSLDQGLQFLIQYYNGEERAKGNILERFSAQQFPDLHSELNLSSLELGDSALYFCASSLGNTIYFGEGSWLTVV.

This clone showed up just once. This sequence joins TRBV5-1 and TRBJ2-5; D possibly corresponds to TRBD2 (6 bases). Looked up from germline, CDR1 is SGHRS and CDR2 is YFSETQ. The V gene lost 0 bases and the J gene lost 0 bases, with 6 bases spanning the gap. There are 14 residues in the CDR3. CDR3 DNA: TGCGCCAGCAGCTTGGGGGGGGACCAAGAGACCCAGTACTTC. This gives the protein CASSLGGDQETQYF.

CDR3 protein: CASSKGLGPYSNQPQHF. The CDR3 DNA reads as TGTGCCAGCAGCAAAGGCCTGGGGCCATATAGCAATCAGCCCCAGCATTTT. The rearrangement uses TRBV21-1 and TRBJ1-5; the D call TRBD1 from the table was never checked on the DNA. TRBV21-1 is tagged as a pseudogene. CDR3 size: 17 residues.

V usage is TRBV5-1 and J usage is TRBJ1-2; no clear D. The CDR3 loop spans 12 amino acids. V dropped 0 bases and J dropped 4 bases, with 4 bases sitting between them. The V gene's germline CDR1 is SGHRS and CDR2 YFSETQ. The CDR3 DNA sequence: TGCGCCAGCAGCTTGGACAGCTATGGCTACACCTTC. Residues: CASSLDSYGYTF.

The chain joins TRBV19 to TRBJ2-5; 8 bases are a match to TRBD1. The ends lost 6 bases at V and 1 base at J; junction bases unmatched: 4. There are 14 residues in the CDR3. The germline gives CDR1 LNHDA, CDR2 SQIVND (reference sequence). The CDR3 DNA reads TGTGCCAGTAGCACACAGGGGGTCCAAGAGACCCAGTACTTC. Its translation is CASSTQGVQETQYF. Drawing the rest from reference TRBV19 and TRBJ2-5, the complete variable domain is DGGITQSPKYLFRKEGQNVTLSCEQNLNHDAMYWYRQDPGQGLRLIYYSQIVNDFQKGDIAEGYSVSREKKESFPLTVTSAQKNPTAFYLCASSTQGVQETQYFGPGTRLLVL.

The chain combines TRBV6-5 with TRBJ1-3, with TRBD1 matching 7 bases. The CDR3 length is 15 residues. V was clipped by 6 bases and J by 8 bases; unmatched bases: 13. Germline lookup yields CDR1 MNHEY and CDR2 SVGAGI. The CDR3 DNA is TGTGCCAGCAGAAAGACACTGACAGGGCACCACACCATATATTTT. Amino acid sequence: CASRKTLTGHHTIYF.

This clone turned up a few times. The chain links TRBV6-5 to TRBJ1-5; 7 positions agree with TRBD1. The junction had 4 bases not matched to a gene; V was cut back by 6 bases and J by 5 bases. The CDR3 is 13 amino acids. Germline V gene data show CDR1 as MNHEY and CDR2 as SVGAGI. CDR3 coding DNA: TGTGCCAGCAGCTGGGACAGATATCAGCCCCAGCATTTT. Amino acid sequence: CASSWDRYQPQHF.

V gene TRBV7-2 combines with J gene TRBJ2-1, with D possibly matching TRBD2 (5 bases). The ends were cut back, 3 bases at V and 0 bases at J, with 12 bases in the middle. The CDR3 totals 16 residues. Germline CDR1 and CDR2: SGHTA and FQGNSA. Written as DNA, the CDR3 is TGTGCCAGCAGCTTCTTCGGGGTTAGCTCCTACAATGAGCAGTTCTTC. It codes for CASSFFGVSSYNEQFF.

This chain connects TRBV11-2 to TRBJ1-2; 7 bases are shared with TRBD1. The V and J ends lost 5 bases and 8 bases, in that order; junction bases with no gene match: 8. Germline V CDR1 and CDR2: SGHAT, FQNNGV. This CDR3 region has 13 residues. The CDR3 DNA follows: TGTGCCAGCAGCGATCGACAGGGTAACGGCTACACCTTC. Protein product: CASSDRQGNGYTF.

The chain links TRBV2 to TRBJ1-1; D possibly corresponds to TRBD1 (5 bases). In germline, CDR1 is SNHLY, CDR2 FYNNEI. Trimming left V 9 bases short and J 1 base short, with 18 bases between. This CDR3 contains 15 residues. The CDR3 coding sequence is TGTGCCAGTCGTTTCGGCACAGGAAAGAACACTGAAGCTTTCTTT. This translates into CASRFGTGKNTEAFF.

This sequence joins TRBV11-1 and TRBJ2-1, with D maybe TRBD2 (5 bases). Trimming pared 4 bases from V and 7 bases from J, leaving 17 bases between. There are 15 residues in the CDR3. From germline, CDR1 is SGHAT and CDR2 FQDESV (reference sequence). CDR3 in DNA: TGTGCCAGCAGCTCTCGACTCGCTAGAGGGAATGAGCAGTTCTTC. It encodes CASSSRLARGNEQFF. Drawing the rest from reference TRBV11-1 and TRBJ2-1, the complete variable domain is EAEVAQSPRYKITEKSQAVAFWCDPISGHATLYWYRQILGQGPELLVQFQDESVVDDSQLPKDRFSAERLKGVDSTLKIQPAELGDSAMYLCASSSRLARGNEQFFGPGTRLTVL.

The rearrangement uses TRBV30 and TRBJ1-2; weak D call: TRBD1 (5 bases). The CDR3 loop spans 15 amino acids. V was clipped by 2 bases and J by 4 bases, with 17 bases between them. Germline CDR1 is GTSNPN and CDR2 is SVGIG (reference sequence). CDR3: CAWSRPQGYTYGYTF. The CDR3 region has the DNA TGTGCCTGGAGTCGCCCCCAGGGATATACCTATGGCTACACCTTC. Looking up the rest from reference TRBV30 and TRBJ1-2 gives the full variable domain: SQTIHQWPATLVQPVGSPLSLECTVEGTSNPNLYWYRQAAGRGLQLLFYSVGIGQISSEVPQNLSASRPQDRQFILSSKKLLLSDSGFYLCAWSRPQGYTYGYTFGSGTRLTVV.

This chain uses TRBV12-3 or TRBV12-4 with TRBJ1-1; D might be TRBD1 (5 bases). CDR3 length: 13 amino acids. V shed 6 bases and J shed 6 bases, with 14 bases lying between them. The CDR3 DNA is TGTGCCAGCAGCACCGGGCCCAGGGCTGAAGCTTTCTTT. It yields the protein CASSTGPRAEAFF.

This chain joins TRBV29-1 and TRBJ2-3, with 7 bases that match TRBD2. The J segment lost 1 base and the V segment lost 4 bases, leaving 5 bases of the junction unmatched. Germline V gene lookup returns CDR1 SQVTM and CDR2 ANQGSEA. The CDR3 has 14 amino acids. The chain's CDR3 is CSVGHGLGTDTQYF. The CDR3 DNA follows: TGCAGCGTTGGGCACGGACTAGGCACAGATACGCAGTATTTT.

The rearrangement joins TRBV21-1 to TRBJ2-3; the table calls TRBD1, which could not be checked here. TRBV21-1 is listed as a pseudogene. The CDR3 has 21 amino acids. CDR3 protein: CASSKGSGQSGGLSTVDTQYF. The CDR3 DNA is TGTGCCAGCAGCAAAGGGTCTGGACAGTCAGGGGGGTTGAGTACGGTGGATACGCAGTATTTT.

The V and J genes are TRBV11-2 and TRBJ2-5; the D gene is possibly TRBD1 (5 bases). The CDR3 has 14 amino acids. Germline CDR1 is SGHAT and CDR2 is FQNNGV. Trimming took 2 bases from V and 10 from J, leaving 17 bases between them. The DNA for the CDR3 is TGTGCCAGCAGCTTACAAACAGGACCAAGATACCAGTACTTC. This encodes CASSLQTGPRYQYF.

The CDR3 coding sequence is TGCGCCAGCAGCCAAGATCTGGAAAGCCCAGGGGAGCAGTACTTC. Amino acid sequence: CASSQDLESPGEQYF. V usage is TRBV4-3 and J usage is TRBJ2-7; tentative D call: TRBD1 (5 bases). From germline, CDR1 is LGHNA and CDR2 YSLEER. CDR3 length equals 15 residues. Between the trimmed V and J ends, which lost 0 bases and 7 bases, there was a span of 16 bases.